A selection of T cell receptor beta chains follows, all from one sample in a study of control samples from healthy donors and cancer patients. Here immunoSEQ multiplex PCR was the method, and the copy in TCRdb shows in-frame clones only, minus some. Of some 74,000 clones listed, about 95% were seen once; the top ten hold approximately 3%. Sequencing used blood. The receptors shown here come from a woman aged 30 to 39 in good health. The conserved cysteine and the conserved F or W are not part of the CDR3 here.

>TRBV20-1|16|TRBJ2-3
SASGLADTRLSTDTQY
>TRBV7-9|11|TRBJ1-2
ASRGFKGYGYT
>TRBV4-1|18|TRBJ2-6
ASSQFGPGQFYSGANVLT
>TRBV3-1/TRBV3-2|15|TRBJ2-1
ASSQDHDREKDNEQF
>TRBV18|9|TRBJ1-3
ASSPRNTIY
>TRBV4-1|12|TRBJ2-7
ASSWRDSSYEQY
>TRBV19|13|TRBJ1-5
ASNPGPHSNQPQH
>TRBV11-2|12|TRBJ2-1
ASSFLVTYNEQF
>TRBV2|13|TRBJ1-6
ASSEGGITNSPLH
>TRBV11-2|12|TRBJ2-6
ASSAPSGANVLT
>TRBV6-5|13|TRBJ2-1
ASAPRGGQGNEQF
>TRBV6-5|12|TRBJ2-1
ASIPTAGLNEQF
>TRBV19|14|TRBJ1-5
ASSIITFPSNQPQH
>TRBV7-9|11|TRBJ1-4
ASSSGFGEKLF
>TRBV19|12|TRBJ1-3
ASSEGAFGNTIY
>TRBV7-3|11|TRBJ1-1
ASSLTGGTEAF
>TRBV19|10|TRBJ1-1
ASSIVGVRAF
>TRBV27|13|TRBJ1-6
ASSFRQGANSPLH
>TRBV7-9|12|TRBJ1-2
ASSPGARNYGYT
>TRBV5-8|10|TRBJ2-3
ASSDSADTQY
>TRBV5-6|14|TRBJ1-1
ASSSGSGQGATEAF
>TRBV9|13|TRBJ2-1
ASSGQGGTYNEQF
>TRBV11-3|12|TRBJ1-3
ASRPDPTGNTIY
>TRBV18|12|TRBJ1-4
ASSPLLGDEKLF
>TRBV5-6|12|TRBJ1-4
ASSLPGVEEKLF
>TRBV7-3|13|TRBJ1-6
ASSAQQGANSPLH
>TRBV5-1|12|TRBJ1-1
ASSGQGGNTEAF
>TRBV12-3/TRBV12-4|10|TRBJ2-6
ASGSGANVLT
>TRBV5-1|9|TRBJ1-2
ASSRGRGYT
>TRBV23-1|11|TRBJ2-5
ASSQSGQETQY
>TRBV5-1|10|TRBJ2-5
ASSLVLETQY
>TRBV10-3|14|TRBJ1-3
AISVGALDSGNTIY
>TRBV6-5|11|TRBJ1-5
ASRSPGGQPQH
>TRBV5-1|11|TRBJ1-1
ASSQGVNTEAF
>TRBV19|15|TRBJ2-3
ASSMPQAGLFTDTQY
>TRBV2|12|TRBJ1-5
ASSVERGNQPQH
>TRBV30|10|TRBJ2-2
AWSTGSGELF
>TRBV30|11|TRBJ1-1
AWSLQKNTEAF
>TRBV5-1|12|TRBJ1-1
ASSPARLNTEAF
>TRBV28|12|TRBJ2-5
ASSLRPGGETQY